The 17 T cell receptor beta chains below come from one sample, sequenced in a study of beta chain features in type 1 diabetes (dated by TCRdb to the late 2010s). Overall study results and their limits: Type 1 diabetes patients showed a moderate but significant shortening of TCRB CDR3 length in all four CD4+ subsets.

Libraries were constructed by the immunoSEQ multiplex PCR assay. All of the isolated RNA was reverse transcribed with the High Capacity cDNA Reverse Transcription Kit, so expressed TCRB transcripts were sequenced. Here the immuneACCESS table is served through TCRdb, limited to in-frame sequences with V and J called. Missing clones are a known gap in these copies; in checked studies unresolved V genes cover under half, and the rest lacks a known reason. The sample has 150,000 to 200,000 clones on record, around 8.6% of them singletons. The ten largest make up around 0.5% of the sample. These receptors' targets are unknown. Sequenced: central memory CD4+ T cells from blood. The receptors were sampled from a woman aged 18-29 years with type 1 diabetes.

This clone was seen a handful of times. The chain has TRBV6-6 and TRBJ2-3; no reliable D call. Trimming removed 6 bases from V and 5 bases from J, with 6 bases in between. Germline V CDR1 and CDR2: MNHNY, SVGAGI (reference sequence). The CDR3 is 11 amino acids. CDR3 amino acids: CASRSGDTQYF. The CDR3 DNA sequence: TGTGCCAGCAGATCGGGAGATACGCAGTATTTT.

The chain combines TRBV5-6 with TRBJ2-3; D remains ambiguous. The CDR3 sequence is 16 residues long. The V end was cut by 0 bases, the J end by 2 bases, with 13 bases between. Per germline, CDR1 SGHDT and CDR2 YYEEEE. CDR3 protein: CASSLDSRRITDTQYF. In DNA, the CDR3 is TGTGCCAGCAGCTTGGATTCGAGGAGAATCACAGATACGCAGTATTTT.

This clone was seen more than once but under ten times. This chain connects TRBV1 to TRBJ2-6; the table gives TRBD2 as D, unverified against the DNA. TRBV1 is a pseudogene segment. The CDR3 totals 16 residues. This chain's CDR3 is CTSSQASPSGANVLTF. CDR3 DNA sequence: TGCACCAGCAGCCAAGCCTCTCCCTCTGGGGCCAACGTCCTGACTTTC.

V gene TRBV7-2 combines with J gene TRBJ1-6; TRBD1 agrees at 7 bases. Trimming cost V 0 bases and J 10 bases; bases outside gene matches: 6. In germline, CDR1 is SGHTA, CDR2 FQGNSA. The CDR3 is 15 residues long. Here the CDR3 reads CASSLATGSGSPLHF. The DNA of the CDR3 is TGTGCCAGCAGCTTAGCGACAGGGTCGGGGTCACCCCTCCACTTT.

The rearrangement joins TRBV29-1 to TRBJ2-5; 11 positions match TRBD2. V dropped 6 bases and J dropped 4; count of bases not matched to a gene: 10. The CDR3 runs to 15 residues. CDR1 SQVTM and CDR2 ANQGSEA come from the germline V gene. CDR3 protein: CSVKGSGGAGETQYF. In DNA, the CDR3 is TGCAGCGTGAAAGGTAGCGGGGGGGCCGGAGAGACCCAGTACTTC.

This clone was observed a handful of times. The chain is built from TRBV5-4 and TRBJ2-3, with a tentative D call TRBD1 (5 bases). V was pared by 3 bases and J by 2 bases, with 13 bases between. The CDR3 length is 15 residues. Germline CDR1 SGHNT, CDR2 YYREEE (reference sequence). This CDR3 reads CASSSKQVSTDTQYF. In DNA form, the CDR3 reads TGTGCCAGCAGCTCCAAACAGGTCTCCACAGATACGCAGTATTTT. Based on the CDR3 plus reference TRBV5-4 and TRBJ2-3, the full variable domain is ETGVTQSPTHLIKTRGQQVTLRCSSQSGHNTVSWYQQALGQGPQFIFQYYREEENGRGNFPPRFSGLQFPNYSSELNVNALELDDSALYLCASSSKQVSTDTQYFGPGTRLTVL.

The chain is built from TRBV30 and TRBJ2-1; TRBD2 matches at 10 bases. Germline CDR1 and CDR2: GTSNPN and SVGIG (reference sequence). The CDR3 covers 15 residues. Trimming took 0 bases from V and 6 from J; bases not matched to a gene: 5. The CDR3 DNA is TGTGCCTGGAGTGTAGGGACTAGCGCCTTCAATGAGCAGTTCTTC. Protein: CAWSVGTSAFNEQFF.

This chain connects TRBV4-2 to TRBJ2-3, with TRBD2 matching 8 bases. V was clipped by 3 bases and J by 5 bases; unmatched bases: 13. This CDR3 spans 17 amino acids. Germline CDR1 LGHNA, CDR2 YNFKEQ. CDR3 protein: CASSHADGLARGDTQYF. The DNA of the CDR3 is TGTGCCAGCAGCCACGCGGATGGACTAGCCCGAGGAGATACGCAGTATTTT.

CDR3 nucleotides: TGTGCCAGCAGGGGGCCTATCTACTGGGATACGCAGTATTTT. This codes for CASRGPIYWDTQYF. The chain couples TRBV27 to TRBJ2-3; possible D gene TRBD1, 5 bases. Germline loops: CDR1 MNHEY, CDR2 SMNVEV (reference sequence). Trimming removed 6 bases from V and 6 bases from J, with 16 bases in between. The CDR3 has 14 residues.

V and J are TRBV27 and TRBJ2-7; 9 bases fit TRBD1. Germline V gene lookup returns CDR1 MNHEY and CDR2 SMNVEV (reference sequence). CDR3 length: 15 amino acids. The ends lost 5 bases at V and 2 bases at J; junction bases unmatched: 7. In nucleotides, the CDR3 is TGTGCCAGCAGTCTGGGGGGGACAGGGACCTACGAGCAGTACTTC. Translated: CASSLGGTGTYEQYF.

The table lists this clone with a few counts. V and J are TRBV6-6 and TRBJ2-7, with TRBD1 as a possible D gene (6 bases). Trimming pared 7 bases from V and 7 bases from J, leaving 11 bases between. The CDR3 consists of 11 residues. Germline CDR1 and CDR2: MNHNY and SVGAGI (reference sequence). CDR3 DNA sequence: TGTGCCAGCACCTCCGGACAGGAGCAGTACTTC. It translates to CASTSGQEQYF.

The gene calls are TRBV28 and TRBJ1-5, with 7 positions matching TRBD1. This CDR3 has 14 amino acids. The ends lost 6 bases at V and 9 bases at J; junction bases unmatched: 11. Germline CDR1 is MDHEN and CDR2 is SYDVKM. As DNA, the CDR3 is TGTGCCAGCAGCTCCACAGGGGTCCACGGGCCCCAGCATTTT. It yields the protein CASSSTGVHGPQHF.

The rearrangement joins TRBV7-2 to TRBJ2-5; D ambiguous. The germline V gene encodes CDR1 SGHTA and CDR2 FQGNSA. The V and J ends lost 1 base and 4 bases respectively, with 7 bases between them. This CDR3 has 13 amino acids. CDR3 amino acids: CASSLGAVETQYF. CDR3 coding DNA: TGTGCCAGCAGCTTAGGGGCTGTAGAGACCCAGTACTTC.

This clone has just a few counts. The rearrangement uses TRBV7-2 and TRBJ1-2; 7 positions match TRBD1. This CDR3 region has 15 residues. Germline lookup yields CDR1 SGHTA and CDR2 FQGNSA. V was pared by 5 bases and J by 4 bases, with 10 bases of the junction left unmatched. The CDR3 reads CASSARQGAGYGYTF. The CDR3 DNA follows: TGTGCCAGCAGCGCCAGACAGGGAGCGGGCTATGGCTACACCTTC.

This clone appeared a few times. V and J are TRBV18 and TRBJ2-7; 9 positions agree with TRBD1. Germline CDR1 and CDR2: KGHSH and LQKENI. The V and J ends lost 0 bases and 7 bases, in that order; junction bases with no gene match: 7. This CDR3 spans 15 amino acids. This chain's CDR3 is CASSPPTGGAREQYF. CDR3 coding DNA: TGTGCCAGCTCACCACCCACAGGGGGCGCGAGGGAGCAGTACTTC.

The table lists this clone with many counts. The rearrangement links TRBV11-2 to TRBJ2-5; D is uncertain. Germline CDR1 and CDR2: SGHAT and FQNNGV. The CDR3 sequence is 13 residues long. The V gene lost 1 base and the J gene lost 7 bases, with 10 bases spanning the gap. The CDR3 nucleotides are TGTGCCAGCAGCTTAGGTCCCGCCGGGACCCAGTACTTC. Protein sequence: CASSLGPAGTQYF.

This clone was detected a few times. V usage is TRBV5-6 and J usage is TRBJ2-7, with 8 bases fitting TRBD1. The CDR3 length is 15 residues. The J segment lost 0 bases and the V segment lost 4 bases, leaving 6 bases of the junction unmatched. CDR1 and CDR2 (germline): SGHDT, YYEEEE. The chain's CDR3 is CASSRDRGLSYEQYF. CDR3 coding DNA: TGTGCCAGCAGCAGAGACAGGGGACTCTCCTACGAGCAGTACTTC.